Included here is one T cell receptor beta chain sequence, with context. Which antigen it targets is not known. No qualities accompany the bases; no much larger clone lies one base away. The time point label on this specimen signifies: pretreatment peripheral blood. A total of around 30 patients with locally advanced or metastatic urothelial carcinoma, treated at Memorial Sloan Kettering on a trial protocol, made up the cohort. Peripheral blood mononuclear cells were collected pretreatment and during treatment, with between 1 and 8 total time points per patient. The Qiagen DNeasy Blood extraction kit was used to purify genomic DNA from total PBMCs and tumor samples. Collected pretreatment and during treatment, PBMCs were isolated and stored as previously described. Synthetic TCR analog templates were spiked into each PCR so that absolute template abundance could be estimated from read counts. The immunoSEQ assay used bias-controlled V and J gene primers to amplify TCRbeta CDR3 regions from genomic DNA. Sequencing of rearranged TCRbeta segments was performed at approximately 20X coverage. Per the authors' processing: Clustering was used to correct sequencing errors, and CDR3s were annotated against IMGT to assign V, D and J genes. Out-of-frame and stop-codon sequences were excluded, and only productive TCRbeta rearrangements were used in downstream analyses. To compute clonality, Shannon entropy was normalized by the log of the number of unique productive sequences and then subtracted from one. Fisher's exact test with Benjamini-Hochberg correction, at a threshold of adjusted p below 0.01, was used to find clones that differed between time points or between blood and tumor. TCRdb limited this immuneACCESS table to in-frame rearrangements with V and J called. A share of clones is missing; checked studies link under half to unresolved V genes, and the rest is unexplained. D and trimming come from the DNA, and the V and J calls and clone size come from that table. The sample yields 75,000 to 95,000 clones; just under 85% were counted once. The ten top clones hold approximately 7.1% of the sample.

The record originates from a study of PD-L1 blockade in urothelial cancer (dated by TCRdb to the late 2010s). About the full investigation: Therapy was started in 2014 for all patients, and atezolizumab 1,200 mg was administered intravenously every 3 weeks. Pretreatment blood TCR-seq was available for about 28 patients, at least one posttreatment blood collection was obtained for around 25 patients, and tumor TCR-seq was available for around 25 patients. Somatic, immune and clinical correlates of response to PD-L1 blockade with atezolizumab in urothelial cancer were the focus of an exploratory multi-omic analysis. About 90% of the roughly 29 patients were identified as males with urothelial cancer of bladder origin, and a prior smoking history was reported by 18 of 29 patients. Eight to ten patients achieved durable clinical benefit and 20 did not. Blood samples were analyzed at two time points: 3 weeks after treatment start (second dose) and 6 weeks after treatment start. Whole exome sequencing and RNA sequencing of pretreatment tumors were performed alongside TCR sequencing in the same patients. Pretreatment tumor samples and matched peripheral blood, collected serially before and after atezolizumab treatment, underwent TCR sequencing. Blood samples yielded a median of around 130,000 T cells and more than 80,000 unique TCRs, with median clonality 0.080. Patients had an ECOG performance status of 0 or 1 and had received between 0 and 3 prior chemotherapy regimens. Durable clinical benefit was defined as progression-free survival longer than 6 months, and TCR features were also tested against progression-free and overall survival. Overall study outcomes, separate from this receptor: Improved progression-free and overall survival was found to be associated with pretreatment peripheral blood TCR clonality below the median. Because the sample size was small (n ≈ 27) and many exploratory analyses were performed, the results are intended to be hypothesis-generating. Greater expansion of tumor-associated TCR clones in peripheral blood 3 weeks after the start of treatment was observed in patients with durable benefit (n of about 22, p = 0.022).

The CDR3, cysteine through phenylalanine, is 14 amino acids long. CDR3 DNA is the only sequence kept; it has 42 bases, read in frame from the first base. For CDR1 and CDR2, the germline V gene lists MNHEY and SVGAGI. V is cut back by 8 bases and J by 2 bases, with 6 bases in the junction unmatched. The chain employs TRBV6-5 and TRBJ2-7; TRBD2 lines up with 10 middle nucleotides. Sequencing was performed on PBMCs, taken around atezolizumab (anti-PD-L1) treatment. This receptor was taken from a man aged 40-49 years with urothelial cancer. Read as DNA, the sequence is TGTGCCAGCCATCCTAGCGGGAGTGCCTACGAGCAGTACTTC. Translated, this is CASHPSGSAYEQYF.